One sample yielded the 31 T cell receptor beta chains listed below, sequenced in a study of blood T cell repertoires in COVID-19. This table comes from immunoSEQ multiplex PCR, and its TCRdb copy is limited to in-frame clones, with some not included. The sample has 240,000 or so clones, 80% to 90% seen once. The sample comprised peripheral blood. The origin of the receptors is a woman aged 80 or over with COVID-19, enrolled during active disease.

This rearrangement joins TRBV19 to TRBJ2-3; D call uncertain. Germline V gene sequence: CDR1 LNHDA, CDR2 SQIVND (reference sequence). The CDR3 runs 14 residues. V shed 5 bases and J shed 2 bases, with 11 bases lying between them. The chain's CDR3 is CASSLTPITDTQYF. The CDR3 nucleotides read TGTGCCAGTAGTTTAACCCCTATCACAGATACGCAGTATTTT.

J is TRBJ2-7 and V is TRBV18; TRBD1 matches 9 bases. Germline V gives CDR1 KGHSH, CDR2 LQKENI. The CDR3 is 15 residues long. V shed 6 bases, J shed 6 bases, and the junction held 12 bases outside the gene matches. CDR3 nucleotide sequence: TGTGCCAGCTCCCCTACGGGACAGGGTTTGTCCGAGCAGTACTTC. Translation: CASSPTGQGLSEQYF.

J is TRBJ2-5 and V is TRBV7-6; 13 bases agree with TRBD2. The CDR3 runs to 19 residues. Trimming took 5 bases from V and 5 from J; bases not matched to a gene: 17. Germline CDR1 SGHVS, CDR2 FNYEAQ. The CDR3 sequence is CASSPPRTSGSLSRETQYF. CDR3 coding DNA: TGTGCCAGCAGCCCCCCTAGGACTAGCGGGAGTCTCAGTCGGGAGACCCAGTACTTC.

This chain joins TRBV6-2 or TRBV6-3 and TRBJ1-5; no firm D call. The germline gives CDR1 MNHEY, CDR2 SVGEGT. V gave up 5 bases and J gave up 0 bases, with 14 bases separating them. The CDR3 consists of 16 residues. The CDR3 region is CASSPALIYSNQPQHF. The CDR3 coding sequence is TGTGCCAGCAGTCCCGCGTTGATTTATAGCAATCAGCCCCAGCATTTT.

The chain has TRBV5-4 and TRBJ2-3; possibly TRBD1 for D (5 bases). The ends were cut back, 4 bases at V and 3 bases at J, with 15 bases in the middle. The germline CDR1 and CDR2 sequences are SGHNT and YYREEE (reference sequence). The CDR3 length is 15 residues. CDR3 sequence: CASSQFQGRTDTQYF. The CDR3 DNA reads TGTGCCAGCAGCCAATTCCAGGGCAGGACAGATACGCAGTATTTT.

This clone was observed a few times. This chain uses TRBV10-1 with TRBJ1-1, with 7 bases lining up with TRBD1. The V gene end was trimmed by 2 bases and the J gene end by 11 bases; junction bases not matched to a gene: 14. The CDR3 consists of 15 residues. Germline values: CDR1 WNHNN, CDR2 SYGVQD (reference sequence). This CDR3 is CASSEPNREGAYAFF. Written as DNA, the CDR3 is TGCGCCAGCAGTGAGCCAAACCGGGAGGGGGCGTATGCTTTCTTT.

The V and J genes are TRBV5-1 and TRBJ1-2; weak D call: TRBD1 (5 bases). Deletions cut 0 bases from V and 2 bases from J, with 11 bases between. This CDR3 has 15 residues. The germline V gene has CDR1 SGHRS and CDR2 YFSETQ. This chain's CDR3 is CASSLVLDRNYGYTF. The CDR3 nucleotides are TGCGCCAGCAGCTTGGTCCTCGACAGAAACTATGGCTACACCTTC.

The gene calls are TRBV27 and TRBJ1-6; 8 bases agree with TRBD1. This CDR3 region has 15 residues. Trimming removed 5 bases from V and 6 bases from J; junction bases left unmatched: 6. Germline CDR1 and CDR2: MNHEY and SMNVEV (reference sequence). The CDR3 sequence: CASSLQGASNSPLHF. CDR3 nucleotide sequence: TGTGCCAGCAGTCTTCAGGGGGCGTCTAATTCACCCCTCCACTTT.

The gene calls are TRBV7-9 and TRBJ1-3, with 7 bases aligning to TRBD1. Trimming cost V 5 bases and J 4 bases; bases outside gene matches: 5. This CDR3 has 14 amino acids. Germline V gives CDR1 SEHNR, CDR2 FQNEAQ (reference sequence). This CDR3 reads CASSQTGIGNTIYF. CDR3 DNA: TGTGCCAGCAGCCAGACAGGGATCGGAAACACCATATATTTT.

This chain joins TRBV5-1 and TRBJ1-4; 9 nucleotides agree with TRBD1. From germline, CDR1 is SGHRS and CDR2 YFSETQ. V dropped 4 bases and J dropped 7; count of bases not matched to a gene: 8. The CDR3 has 15 amino acids. CDR3: CASSPTGGQGEKLFF. The CDR3, as DNA: TGCGCCAGCAGCCCCACAGGGGGCCAGGGTGAAAAACTGTTTTTT.

The chain has TRBV7-2 and TRBJ2-7; D ambiguous. Germline-derived CDR1 and CDR2 are SGHTA and FQGNSA. The CDR3 spans 13 residues. Trimming shortened V by 0 bases and J by 1 base, and 4 bases separated the two germline ends. The CDR3 region has the DNA TGTGCCAGCAGCTTAGCCGGGTCCTACGAGCAGTACTTC. Translated: CASSLAGSYEQYF.

The rearrangement joins TRBV3-1 (or the pseudogene TRBV3-2) to TRBJ2-1, with TRBD2 matching over 13 bases. V was pared by 7 bases and J by 0 bases, with 12 bases of the junction left unmatched. The germline V gene encodes CDR1 LGHDT and CDR2 YNNKEL (reference sequence). The CDR3 is made up of 19 amino acids. CDR3: CASTRSGLAGVSSYNEQFF. CDR3 coding DNA: TGTGCCAGCACTAGAAGTGGACTAGCGGGGGTAAGCTCCTACAATGAGCAGTTCTTC.

The V call is TRBV10-3, the J call TRBJ2-1, with 11 nucleotides matching TRBD2. Unmatched junction bases numbered 4, after V lost 6 bases and J lost 6 bases. Germline V gene data show CDR1 as ENHRY and CDR2 as SYGVKD. The CDR3 length is 14 residues. This CDR3 reads CAISHGTSGNEQFF. Here the CDR3 DNA reads TGTGCCATCAGCCACGGGACTAGCGGCAATGAGCAGTTCTTC.

The gene calls are TRBV28 and TRBJ2-5; unclear D gene. The CDR3 runs 13 residues. V shed 5 bases and J shed 4 bases, with 11 bases lying between them. Germline loops: CDR1 MDHEN, CDR2 SYDVKM. The CDR3 loop is CASSLVALETQYF. The CDR3 region has the DNA TGTGCCAGCAGTCTTGTGGCCCTAGAGACCCAGTACTTC. Full variable domain (rest looked up from reference TRBV28 and TRBJ2-5): DVKVTQSSRYLVKRTGEKVFLECVQDMDHENMFWYRQDPGLGLRLIYFSYDVKMKEKGDIPEGYSVSREKKERFSLILESASTNQTSMYLCASSLVALETQYFGPGTRLLVL.

This clone came up once. The CDR3 sequence is CASSLPRPSGRIPDTQYF. In DNA form, the CDR3 reads TGTGCCAGCTCCCTCCCCCGTCCTAGCGGGAGGATCCCAGATACGCAGTATTTT. The V call is TRBV18, the J call TRBJ2-3, with 11 bases aligning to TRBD2. The CDR3 totals 18 residues. V gave up 6 bases and J gave up 4 bases; unmatched junction bases: 15. Germline lookup yields CDR1 KGHSH and CDR2 LQKENI.

The CDR3 sequence: CASSSPPTGAYEQYF. For the CDR3, the DNA is TGTGCCAGCAGCTCTCCGCCTACAGGAGCCTACGAGCAGTACTTC. The chain links TRBV7-2 to TRBJ2-7, with D possibly TRBD1 on 5 matching bases. Trimming left V 4 bases short and J 2 bases short, with 15 bases between. CDR3 size: 15 residues. Germline V gene sequence: CDR1 SGHTA, CDR2 FQGNSA.

The chain has TRBV10-3 and TRBJ1-3; the D gene is possibly TRBD1 (6 bases). The CDR3 consists of 14 residues. The V end was cut by 3 bases, the J end by 2 bases, with 8 bases between. The germline V gene has CDR1 ENHRY and CDR2 SYGVKD. The chain's CDR3 is CAISEGGTGNTIYF. The CDR3 coding sequence is TGTGCCATCAGTGAAGGGGGTACTGGAAACACCATATATTTT.

This chain connects TRBV28 to TRBJ2-1, with 10 bases fitting TRBD2. The CDR3 is 16 amino acids. Looked up from germline, CDR1 is MDHEN and CDR2 is SYDVKM. The V and J ends lost 4 bases and 7 bases, in that order; junction bases with no gene match: 10. CDR3 sequence (DNA): TGTGCCAGCAGTTCACCGGGAGATAGCGGGAGGAATGAGCAGTTCTTC. Translated, it gives CASSSPGDSGRNEQFF. The whole variable domain, filled in from reference TRBV28 and TRBJ2-1, reads DVKVTQSSRYLVKRTGEKVFLECVQDMDHENMFWYRQDPGLGLRLIYFSYDVKMKEKGDIPEGYSVSREKKERFSLILESASTNQTSMYLCASSSPGDSGRNEQFFGPGTRLTVL.

This clone was seen once. The rearrangement joins TRBV5-5 to TRBJ1-1; D unclear. The CDR3 runs 12 residues. Trimming stripped 4 bases from V and 8 bases from J, with 12 bases between. Germline CDR1 is SGHKS and CDR2 is YYEKEE (reference sequence). The CDR3 region is CASSPRSREAFF. The CDR3 DNA sequence: TGTGCCAGCAGCCCTCGATCCCGGGAAGCTTTCTTT.

The chain employs TRBV24-1 and TRBJ2-1, with 9 bases that match TRBD2. The V gene's germline CDR1 is KGHDR and CDR2 SFDVKD. Losses at the gene ends were 4 bases for V and 4 bases for J; bases not matched to a gene: 7. This CDR3 has 16 amino acids. The DNA for the CDR3 is TGTGCCACCAGTGAAATGGGCACTAGCGGGTACAATGAGCAGTTCTTC. Translated, it gives CATSEMGTSGYNEQFF.

The chain is built from TRBV9 and TRBJ2-7; 7 nucleotides match TRBD1. CDR3 length: 15 residues. Germline V gene sequence: CDR1 SGDLS, CDR2 YYNGEE. The V and J ends lost 3 bases and 5 bases, in that order; junction bases with no gene match: 11. CDR3 coding DNA: TGTGCCAGCAGCGCTCAACCTTTACAGGGGAACGAGCAGTACTTC. Amino acids: CASSAQPLQGNEQYF.

Concerning this clone itself: Other nucleotide sequences from this sample produce the same CDR3. This chain links TRBV19 with TRBJ1-1; possibly TRBD1 for D (6 bases). The CDR3 consists of 14 residues. Germline CDR1 reads LNHDA; CDR2 reads SQIVND (reference sequence). V was trimmed by 3 bases and J by 0 bases, leaving 8 bases between them. The CDR3 protein is CASSIGGLNTEAFF. The DNA of the CDR3 is TGTGCCAGTAGTATTGGGGGCCTGAACACTGAAGCTTTCTTT.

This rearrangement joins TRBV3-1 (or the pseudogene TRBV3-2) to TRBJ2-1; D might be TRBD2 (6 bases). This CDR3 contains 16 residues. CDR1 LGHDT and CDR2 YNNKEL come from the germline V gene (reference sequence). V dropped 4 bases and J dropped 4 bases, with 17 bases sitting between them. This chain's CDR3 is CASSRPPAGIYNEQFF. For the CDR3, the DNA is TGTGCCAGCAGCCGTCCCCCAGCGGGTATTTACAATGAGCAGTTCTTC.

The rearrangement uses TRBV7-9 and TRBJ2-5, with D perhaps TRBD2 (6 bases). Germline lookup yields CDR1 SEHNR and CDR2 FQNEAQ (reference sequence). The CDR3 totals 15 residues. Between the trimmed V and J ends, which lost 1 base and 2 bases, there was a span of 11 bases. The CDR3 is CASSLGGAEQETQYF. Here the CDR3 DNA reads TGTGCCAGCAGCTTAGGCGGGGCAGAGCAAGAGACCCAGTACTTC.

V is TRBV28 and J is TRBJ1-2, with 10 bases lining up with TRBD1. The CDR3 runs 14 residues. CDR1 is MDHEN, CDR2 SYDVKM, per germline. V trimming: 6 bases; J trimming: 1 base; junction bases outside the gene matches: 2. CDR3 amino acids: CASSRTGGNYGYTF. The CDR3 DNA reads as TGTGCCAGCAGCCGGACAGGGGGTAACTATGGCTACACCTTC.

This sequence joins TRBV7-3 and TRBJ1-6, with D maybe TRBD1 (6 bases). V was clipped by 2 bases and J by 7 bases, with 12 bases between them. From germline, CDR1 is SGHTA and CDR2 FQGTGA. The CDR3 contains 15 residues. The CDR3 DNA follows: TGTGCCAGCAGCTTAGGACAGTTGGGGAATTCACCCCTCCACTTT. Encoded protein: CASSLGQLGNSPLHF. Filled out from reference TRBV7-3 and TRBJ1-6, the complete variable domain reads GAGVSQTPSNKVTEKGKYVELRCDPISGHTALYWYRQSLGQGPEFLIYFQGTGAADDSGLPNDRFFAVRPEGSVSTLKIQRTERGDSAVYLCASSLGQLGNSPLHFGNGTRLTVT.

J is TRBJ2-5 and V is TRBV3-1 (or the pseudogene TRBV3-2); the D is unclear. Germline V gene lookup returns CDR1 LGHDT and CDR2 YNNKEL (reference sequence). Trimming shortened V by 4 bases and J by 2 bases, and 14 bases separated the two germline ends. CDR3 length: 15 residues. CDR3 DNA: TGTGCCAGCAGCCGCCGAGGTCCCGCACAAGAGACCCAGTACTTC. Protein sequence: CASSRRGPAQETQYF.

The V call is TRBV24-1, the J call TRBJ2-6; D perhaps matches TRBD2 (6 bases). The CDR3 runs to 15 residues. The germline V gene encodes CDR1 KGHDR and CDR2 SFDVKD. V lost 7 bases and J 2 bases, leaving 11 bases between the germline ends. The CDR3 spells CATRLRGTGANVLTF. The CDR3 nucleotides read TGTGCCACCAGGTTACGGGGGACTGGGGCCAACGTCCTGACTTTC.

CDR3 in DNA: TGTGCCAGCAGTCAGTCAGGGGGATTCACTGAAGCTTTCTTT. It encodes CASSQSGGFTEAFF. The chain employs TRBV6-4 and TRBJ1-1; 7 bases agree with TRBD1. CDR1 is MRHNA, CDR2 SNTAGT, per germline. CDR3 length: 14 amino acids. Germline trimming cut 5 bases from V and 4 bases from J; bases unmatched to any gene: 7.

CDR3 DNA: TGTGCCAGCAGCTTGGGACAGGTCAGCTCTGGAAACACCATATATTTT. It encodes CASSLGQVSSGNTIYF. The chain has TRBV5-8 and TRBJ1-3; the D gene is possibly TRBD1 (6 bases). Trimming took 0 bases from V and 0 from J, leaving 10 bases between them. The CDR3 runs 16 residues. CDR1 is SGHTS and CDR2 is YDEGEE in the germline V gene.

The rearrangement links TRBV6-5 to TRBJ1-1; 7 nucleotides align to TRBD1. CDR1 is MNHEY and CDR2 is SVGAGI in the germline V gene. V was clipped by 0 bases and J by 3 bases; unmatched bases: 1. This CDR3 has 14 amino acids. The CDR3 spells CASSYSGTDTEAFF. In nucleotides, the CDR3 is TGTGCCAGCAGTTACTCGGGGACAGACACTGAAGCTTTCTTT.